A single sample gave rise to the 9 T cell receptor beta chains below, sequenced in a study of T cells in Graves' hyperthyroidism and ophthalmopathy. What was amplified from RNA transcripts were TCR beta CDR3 regions. During a first-round RT-PCR of the TCR CDR3, the HTBI primer set was used. TCRdb re-called the multiplex PCR reads through MiXCR, storing one row per CDR3 protein. The repertoire holds a few hundred thousand distinct CDR3 sequences, with roughly 17% as singletons. The sample comprised blood. Receptors originate from a woman between 18 and 29 years old with Graves' ophthalmopathy.

The table lists this clonotype with a count of one. The CDR3 sequence is CASSPPYSGGYQETQYF. The CDR3 region has the DNA TGTGCCAGCAGCCCCCCGTATAGCGGGGGGTACCAAGAGACCCAGTACTTC. This chain connects TRBV12-3 or TRBV12-4 to TRBJ2-5, with 10 nucleotides matching TRBD2. V trimming: 6 bases; J trimming: 0 bases; junction bases outside the gene matches: 10. The CDR3 has 17 amino acids.

J is TRBJ1-1 and V is TRBV29-1, with TRBD1 identical over 7 bases. CDR1 is SQVTM and CDR2 is ANQGSEA in the germline V gene. The CDR3 is 13 amino acids. Trimming cost V 0 bases and J 8 bases; bases outside gene matches: 6. The CDR3 reads CSVEDLRGGEAFF. CDR3 nucleotides: TGCAGCGTTGAAGATCTTCGAGGGGGCGAAGCTTTCTTT.

This clonotype has more than one count but fewer than ten. The chain has TRBV12-3 or TRBV12-4 and TRBJ2-7; D call uncertain. The DNA end lines up better with TRBJ2-1; the J call may be wrong. This CDR3 has 15 amino acids. CDR3 nucleotides: TGTGCCAGCAGCTGGGGTGGCGTACCCTCCTATGAGCAGTTCTTC. It is translated as CASSWGGVPSYEQFF.

This clonotype was seen ten or more times. V and J are TRBV6-5 and TRBJ2-1; D uncertain. Germline V lookup: CDR1 MNHEY, CDR2 SVGAGI. CDR3 length: 15 amino acids. Between the trimmed V and J ends, which lost 1 base and 2 bases, there was a span of 9 bases. The CDR3 DNA reads as TGTGCCAGCAGTTACTTGCCCACGCCCTACAATGAGCAGTTCTTC. Translation: CASSYLPTPYNEQFF.

This sequence joins TRBV11-3 and TRBJ2-2, with TRBD2 matching over 12 bases. CDR3 size: 21 residues. Germline V lookup: CDR1 SGHNT, CDR2 YENEEA. After removal of 3 bases from V and 0 bases from J, the junction contained 14 bases not matched to a gene. CDR3 protein: CASSLGAPGTSGSANTGELFF. For the CDR3, the DNA is TGTGCCAGCAGCTTGGGCGCACCCGGGACTAGCGGGTCCGCGAACACCGGGGAGCTGTTTTTT.

Notes on this clonotype: This may come from a read error, since a much larger clone is one base off. The rearrangement links TRBV7-2 to TRBJ2-4, with a possible D match to TRBD2 (6 bases). CDR1 and CDR2 from the germline V gene are SGHTA and FQGNSA. This CDR3 is 14 amino acids long. Between the trimmed V and J ends, which lost 5 bases and 8 bases, there was a span of 16 bases. In nucleotides, the CDR3 is TGTGCCAGCAGCAAGGACGGGGGACGTGACATTCAGTACTTC. Its translation: CASSKDGGRDIQYF.

This clonotype was detected a few times. This chain uses TRBV19 with TRBJ2-2; 10 nucleotides align to TRBD1. Looked up from germline, CDR1 is LNHDA and CDR2 is SQIVND (reference sequence). The ends lost 1 base at V and 4 bases at J; junction bases unmatched: 0. The CDR3 consists of 15 residues. The CDR3 sequence is CASSIGTGGTGELFF. The CDR3 bases are TGTGCCAGTAGTATAGGGACAGGGGGCACCGGGGAGCTGTTTTTT.

This clonotype has a count of ten or more. The chain is built from TRBV6-1 and TRBJ2-1; 11 nucleotides agree with TRBD2. CDR1 MNHNS and CDR2 SASEGT come from the germline V gene. V gave up 5 bases and J gave up 5 bases; unmatched junction bases: 5. The CDR3 spans 15 residues. The chain's CDR3 is CASSPSSGGHNEQFF. Here the CDR3 DNA reads TGTGCCAGCAGTCCCTCTAGCGGGGGGCACAATGAGCAGTTCTTC.

The gene calls are TRBV19 and TRBJ1-5; 9 positions agree with TRBD1. The V and J ends lost 5 bases and 7 bases, in that order; junction bases with no gene match: 9. The CDR3 covers 15 residues. Germline V lookup: CDR1 LNHDA, CDR2 SQIVND (reference sequence). The DNA for the CDR3 is TGTGCCAGTAGTTTTTCGGGACAGGGCTTACAGCCCCAGCATTTT. It codes for CASSFSGQGLQPQHF.